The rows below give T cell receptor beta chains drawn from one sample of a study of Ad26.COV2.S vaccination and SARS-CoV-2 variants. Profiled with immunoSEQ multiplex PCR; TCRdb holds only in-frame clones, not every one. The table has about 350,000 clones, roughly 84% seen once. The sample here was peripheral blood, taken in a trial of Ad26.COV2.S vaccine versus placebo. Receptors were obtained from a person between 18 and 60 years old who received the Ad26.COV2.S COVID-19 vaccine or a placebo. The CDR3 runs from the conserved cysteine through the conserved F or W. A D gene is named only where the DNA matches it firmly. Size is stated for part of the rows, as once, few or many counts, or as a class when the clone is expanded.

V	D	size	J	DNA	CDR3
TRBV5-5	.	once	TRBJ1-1	TGTGCCAGCAGCCCCATGGGGGGAACTGAAGCTTTCTTT	CASSPMGGTEAFF
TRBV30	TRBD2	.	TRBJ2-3	TGTGCCTGGAGCCTTAGCGGGAGGGCAGATACGCAGTATTTT	CAWSLSGRADTQYF
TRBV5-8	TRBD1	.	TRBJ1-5	TGTGCCAGCAGCTTGAGGACAGGCAGGGTCGAGAGCAATCAGCCCCAGCATTTT	CASSLRTGRVESNQPQHF
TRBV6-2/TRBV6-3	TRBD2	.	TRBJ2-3	TGTGCCAGCAGTTCCCACACTAGCGGCACAGATACGCAGTATTTT	CASSSHTSGTDTQYF
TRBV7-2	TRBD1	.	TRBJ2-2	TGTGCCAGCAGCGTCACACAGGGGGCAGACACCGGGGAGCTGTTTTTT	CASSVTQGADTGELFF
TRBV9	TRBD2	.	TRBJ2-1	TGTGCCAGCAGCGCTCTGAAGGGGACTAGCGGGAGCTCCTACAATGAGCAGTTCTTC	CASSALKGTSGSSYNEQFF
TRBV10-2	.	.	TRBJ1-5	TGCGCCAGCAGGTCAGAAATCAATCAGCCCCAGCATTTT	CASRSEINQPQHF
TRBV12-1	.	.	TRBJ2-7	TGTGCCTGCACGGGGCCGGACGAGCAGTACTTC	CACTGPDEQYF
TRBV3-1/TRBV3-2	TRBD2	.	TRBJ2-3	TGTGCCAGCAGCCAAGGCGGGGGGGCAGCAGATACGCAGTATTTT	CASSQGGGAADTQYF
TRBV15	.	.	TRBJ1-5	TGTGCCACCACAGGAAATACCAATCAGCCCCAGCATTTT	CATTGNTNQPQHF
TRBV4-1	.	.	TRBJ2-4	TGCGCCAGCAGCGACTGGGGGGCCAAAAACATTCAGTACTTC	CASSDWGAKNIQYF
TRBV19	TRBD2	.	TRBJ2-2	TGTGCCAGTAGTAGTAGCGGGGGGGCCGCCGGGGAGCTGTTTTTT	CASSSSGGAAGELFF
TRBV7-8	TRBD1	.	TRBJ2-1	TGTGCCAGCAGCTTTGGACAGGCGGGCCCCTCCTACAATGAGCAGTTCTTC	CASSFGQAGPSYNEQFF
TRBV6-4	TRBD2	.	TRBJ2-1	TGTGCCAGCAGTGACTCCCTCCAGCTTAGCGGGGGGGGCAGAAGAAATGAGCAGTTCTTC	CASSDSLQLSGGGRRNEQFF
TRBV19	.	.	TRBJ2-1	TGTGCCAGTAGCCGGGGTCAGGGATCCTACAATGAGCAGTTCTTC	CASSRGQGSYNEQFF
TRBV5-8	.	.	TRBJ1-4	TGTGCCAGCAGCTTGGGGTTCCAGGGGATTAATGAAAAACTGTTTTTT	CASSLGFQGINEKLFF
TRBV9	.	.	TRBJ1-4	TGTGCCAGCAGCCTACAGGGTACTTTTTTTCCTAATGAAAAACTGTTTTTT	CASSLQGTFFPNEKLFF
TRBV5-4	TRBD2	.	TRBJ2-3	TGTGCCAGCAGTCCCACTAGCGGGAGTACAGATACGCAGTATTTT	CASSPTSGSTDTQYF
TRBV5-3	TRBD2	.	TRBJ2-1	TGTGCCAGAAGCTTCCTGGGGACTAGCGGGAGGGCCGGTACGCACAATGAGCAGTTCTTC	CARSFLGTSGRAGTHNEQFF
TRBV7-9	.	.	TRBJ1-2	TGTGCCAGCAGCTTTTATAGTGGCTACACCTTC	CASSFYSGYTF
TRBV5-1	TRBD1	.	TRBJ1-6	TGCGCCAGCAGCTTGCAGGGACAGGTCTCCGATTCACCCCTCCACTTT	CASSLQGQVSDSPLHF
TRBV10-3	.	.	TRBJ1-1	TGTGCCATCAGCCTTACAGGGAACACTGAAGCTTTCTTT	CAISLTGNTEAFF
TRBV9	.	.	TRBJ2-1	TGTGCCAGCAGCGTAGCTTTCGGGGGATACAATGAGCAGTTCTTC	CASSVAFGGYNEQFF
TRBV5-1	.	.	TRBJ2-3	TGCGCCAGCAGCTTGGCCGGGGATACGCAGTATTTT	CASSLAGDTQYF
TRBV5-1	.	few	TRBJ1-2	TGCGCCAGCAGCTCGGACAACTGGGGCTACACCTTC	CASSSDNWGYTF
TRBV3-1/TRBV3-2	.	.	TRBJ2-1	TGTGCCAGCAGCCAAGAGTACAATGAGCAGTTCTTC	CASSQEYNEQFF
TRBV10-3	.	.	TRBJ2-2	TGTGCCATCAGTGAGCCCAATGACCGGAGGGCGAACACCGGGGAGCTGTTTTTT	CAISEPNDRRANTGELFF
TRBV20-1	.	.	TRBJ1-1	TGCAGTGCTAGTTCAGACAGGCTAAAAGAGCGAGCTTTCTTT	CSASSDRLKERAFF
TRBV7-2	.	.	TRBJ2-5	TGTGCCAGCAACTACAATTTCGAGACCCAGTACTTC	CASNYNFETQYF
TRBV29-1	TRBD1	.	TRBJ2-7	TGCAGCGTTGGGGGGGACAGGGGAAATTACTTC	CSVGGDRGNYF
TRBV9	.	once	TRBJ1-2	TGTGCCAGCAGCGTTACTGGGCAGGGTGACTATGGCTACACCTTC	CASSVTGQGDYGYTF
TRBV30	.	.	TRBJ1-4	TGTGCCTGGAGTGCCCCAGGGAGGGTGAATGAAAAACTGTTTTTT	CAWSAPGRVNEKLFF
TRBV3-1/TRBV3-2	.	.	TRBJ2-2	TGTGCCAGCAGCTCTCGAAAACCGGGTCAGAACACCGGGGAGCTGTTTTTT	CASSSRKPGQNTGELFF
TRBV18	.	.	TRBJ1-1	TGTGCCAGCTCACCACTACAGAGTAGTACTGAAGCTTTCTTT	CASSPLQSSTEAFF
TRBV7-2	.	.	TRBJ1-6	TGTGCCAGCAGCTTAATGGGATCGTCGTCACCCCTCCACTTT	CASSLMGSSSPLHF
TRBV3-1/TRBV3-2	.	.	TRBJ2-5	TGTGCCAGCAGCCCTGACTACGGGGGCCCCCGGGAGACCCAGTACTTC	CASSPDYGGPRETQYF
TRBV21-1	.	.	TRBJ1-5	TGTGCCAGCAGCAAAGAAAAGGAGATCAGCAATCAGCCCCAGCATTTT	CASSKEKEISNQPQHF
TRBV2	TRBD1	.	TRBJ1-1	TGTGCCAGCAGTGAGACAGGGAGAGCTTTCTTT	CASSETGRAFF
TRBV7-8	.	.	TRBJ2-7	TGTGCCAGCAGCTTAGGACACCGGGGTCCCTACGAGCAGTACTTC	CASSLGHRGPYEQYF
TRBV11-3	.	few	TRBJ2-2	TGTGCCAGCAGCCCGAGGGAAGGGGGAACCGGGGAGCTGTTTTTT	CASSPREGGTGELFF
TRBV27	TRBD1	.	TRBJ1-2	TGTGCCAGCAGTTTGGCCGGGACAGTCGGGGTAGGCTACACCTTC	CASSLAGTVGVGYTF
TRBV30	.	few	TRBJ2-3	TGTGCCTGGAGTGGAGAGGGAGATACGCAGTATTTT	CAWSGEGDTQYF
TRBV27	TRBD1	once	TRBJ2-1	TGTGCCAGCAGTGAACAGGGGGATGAGCAGTTCTTC	CASSEQGDEQFF
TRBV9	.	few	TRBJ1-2	TGTGCCAGCAGCTCCCCACGTGTGGCACCCACTAACTATGGCTACACCTTC	CASSSPRVAPTNYGYTF
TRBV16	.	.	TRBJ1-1	TGTGCCAGCAGCCAAGGGCGGAACACTGAAGCTTTCTTT	CASSQGRNTEAFF
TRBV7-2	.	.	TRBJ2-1	TGTGCCAGCAGCTTATCTACAGGGGCGGGGAATGAGCAGTTCTTC	CASSLSTGAGNEQFF
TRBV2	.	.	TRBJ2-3	TGTGCCAGCAGTGAAGGGCAGGTCACAGATACGCAGTATTTT	CASSEGQVTDTQYF
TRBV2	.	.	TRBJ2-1	TGTGCCAGCAGTGAAACCGGACAGCCCATCACTTCCAATGAGCAGTTCTTC	CASSETGQPITSNEQFF
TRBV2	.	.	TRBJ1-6	TGTGCCAGCACCCTAAATTCACCCCTCCACTTT	CASTLNSPLHF
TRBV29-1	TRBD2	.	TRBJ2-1	TGCAGCGTTGAGGGACTAGCGGGACAGAGCTCCTACAATGAGCAGTTCTTC	CSVEGLAGQSSYNEQFF
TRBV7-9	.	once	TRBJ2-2	TGTGCCAGCAGCTTACTACAGGACACCGGGGAGCTGTTTTTT	CASSLLQDTGELFF
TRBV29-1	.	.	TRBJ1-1	TGCAGCGTTGGATCCACCTACGGGGTGAACACTGAAGCTTTCTTT	CSVGSTYGVNTEAFF
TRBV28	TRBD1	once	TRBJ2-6	TGTGCCAGCAGTTCCCTTATTGGGATTCCGGACAGGGCCCCCCCCTCTGGGGCCAACGTCCTGACTTTC	CASSSLIGIPDRAPPSGANVLTF